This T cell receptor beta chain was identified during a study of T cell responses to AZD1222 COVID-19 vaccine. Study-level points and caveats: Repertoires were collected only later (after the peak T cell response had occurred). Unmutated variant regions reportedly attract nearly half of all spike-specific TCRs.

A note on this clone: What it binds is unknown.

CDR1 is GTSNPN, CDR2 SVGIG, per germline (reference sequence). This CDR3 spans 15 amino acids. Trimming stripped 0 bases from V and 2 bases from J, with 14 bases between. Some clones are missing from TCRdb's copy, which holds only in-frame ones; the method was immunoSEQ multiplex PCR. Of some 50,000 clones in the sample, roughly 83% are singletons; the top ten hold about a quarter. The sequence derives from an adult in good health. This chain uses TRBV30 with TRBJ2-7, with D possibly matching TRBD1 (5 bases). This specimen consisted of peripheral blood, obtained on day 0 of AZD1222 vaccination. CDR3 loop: CAWSVVSGPPYEQYF. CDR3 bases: TGTGCCTGGAGTGTAGTGTCAGGGCCCCCCTACGAGCAGTACTTC.